This T cell receptor beta chain is drawn from a study of T cells in Graves' hyperthyroidism and ophthalmopathy. The study's findings and limits: A 13 V-J signature model discriminated ophthalmopathy versus stable hyperthyroidism. The blood repertoire included most of the expanded thyroid clonotypes above 0.001.

RNA transcripts served as the template for amplifying TCR beta CDR3 regions. Researchers ran a first-round RT-PCR on the TCR CDR3 using the HTBI primer set. Using its own MiXCR run on the multiplex PCR reads, TCRdb lists one record per CDR3 protein. This sample has approximately 690,000 distinct CDR3 sequences, with more than 14% found just once. The germline V gene encodes CDR1 MRHNA and CDR2 SNTAGT. There are 13 residues in the CDR3. The V gene lost 2 bases and the J gene lost 4 bases, with 5 bases spanning the gap. Concerning this clonotype: No antigen is known for it.

Uncontrolled infection, other autoimmune disease, pregnancy or lactation disqualified patients from enrolment. Sequencing was carried out using blood. The chain uses TRBV6-4 and TRBJ2-2; D unclear. This receptor was obtained from a woman aged 50 to 60 with Graves' ophthalmopathy. CDR3 in DNA: TGTGCCAGCAGTGACGGCGGCACCGGGGAGCTGTTTTTT. It yields the protein CASSDGGTGELFF.